Shown below are 13 T cell receptor beta chains from a single sample sequenced in a study of Graves' ophthalmopathy and Graves' hyperthyroidism. RNA transcripts served as template for amplifying TCR beta CDR3 sequences. RT-PCR was first run with HTBI primers, then multiplex PCR in a second round. Using its own MiXCR run on the multiplex PCR reads, TCRdb lists one record per CDR3 protein. The data show about 660,000 distinct CDR3 sequences, about 40% seen once. Input material: peripheral blood. The receptors derive from an adult man with Graves' ophthalmopathy.

This clonotype has at least ten counts. The J gene is TRBJ1-2, the V gene TRBV2, with D perhaps TRBD1 (5 bases). This CDR3 has 15 amino acids. Germline V gene lookup returns CDR1 SNHLY and CDR2 FYNNEI. With 0 bases removed from V and 8 bases from J, the gap between germline ends came to 16 bases. Here the CDR3 DNA reads TGTGCCAGCAGTGAAGCGCTTCAGGGAGTCAGCGGCTACACCTTC. Translated: CASSEALQGVSGYTF.

As to this clonotype: A much more abundant neighbour one base away suggests this may be a read error. The V gene is TRBV10-2, the J gene TRBJ2-7; D is perhaps TRBD2 (6 bases). This CDR3 region has 12 residues. Germline V CDR1 and CDR2: WSHSY, SAAADI. This CDR3 reads CASSLRLDKQYF. In DNA form, the CDR3 reads TGTGCCAGCAGTTTACGACTAGACAAGCAGTACTTC.

In the case of this clonotype: The CDR3 end shows no conserved phenylalanine or tryptophan, and so a read error is likely. This chain links TRBV6-6 with TRBJ1-2, with 8 bases lining up with TRBD1. V shed 5 bases and J 6 bases; nucleotides not matched to a gene: 11. The CDR3 has 15 residues. The germline V gene encodes CDR1 MNHNY and CDR2 SVGAGI (reference sequence). CDR3 DNA: TGTGCCAGCAGTACTACTCACCAGGGGGCTGATGGCTACACCGTC. Translating gives CASSTTHQGADGYTV.

J is TRBJ1-4 and V is TRBV10-3; TRBD1 might be the D (5 bases). This CDR3 has 14 amino acids. The germline V gene encodes CDR1 ENHRY and CDR2 SYGVKD. V was trimmed by 10 bases and J by 6 bases, leaving 18 bases between them. In DNA, the CDR3 is TGTGCCAGCAGACAAGACAGACCCTATGAAAAACTGTTTTTT. This gives the protein CASRQDRPYEKLFF.

This clonotype was detected ten times or more. CDR3 amino acids: CAIGASGGAYEQYF. CDR3 bases: TGTGCCATCGGGGCTAGCGGGGGCGCCTACGAGCAGTACTTC. The rearrangement joins TRBV10-3 to TRBJ2-7, with 10 bases identical to TRBD2. The V and J ends lost 8 bases and 2 bases, in that order; junction bases with no gene match: 6. Germline V gives CDR1 ENHRY, CDR2 SYGVKD. CDR3 length: 14 residues.

As to this clonotype: A much larger clone differs by one base, so this may be a read error. The chain carries TRBV9 and TRBJ2-2; the D call may be TRBD1 or TRBD2 (5 bases each). The CDR3 loop spans 17 amino acids. The V gene lost 0 bases and the J gene lost 4 bases, with 16 bases spanning the gap. The germline V gene has CDR1 SGDLS and CDR2 YYNGEE. CDR3 region: CASSVGNRLGSTGELFF. The CDR3 nucleotides are TGTGCCAGCAGCGTAGGAAACAGGTTGGGGAGCACCGGGGAGCTGTTTTTT.

V and J are TRBV9 and TRBJ1-5, with D unclear. The CDR3 extends over 15 amino acids. Trimming left V 0 bases short and J 11 bases short, with 18 bases between. Germline loops: CDR1 SGDLS, CDR2 YYNGEE. CDR3 region: CASSVGGYGIETQHF. The CDR3 bases are TGTGCCAGCAGCGTAGGCGGGTATGGGATAGAGACCCAGCATTTT.

In its sample, this clonotype was seen many times. The chain recombines TRBV7-6 with TRBJ2-5; D possibly uses TRBD1 or TRBD2 (7 bases each). Per the germline V gene, CDR1 is SGHVS and CDR2 is FNYEAQ. The CDR3 is made up of 14 amino acids. V was cut by 8 bases and J by 4 bases, with 17 bases left in between. This chain's CDR3 is CASRQGGPGETQYF. The CDR3 region has the DNA TGTGCCAGCCGCCAGGGGGGGCCGGGAGAGACCCAGTACTTC.

Comment on this clonotype: This may be a read error, as it is one base from a much larger clone. The chain recombines TRBV7-2 with TRBJ1-3; possibly TRBD1 for D (5 bases). Per the germline V gene, CDR1 is SGHTA and CDR2 is FQGNSA. This CDR3 has 17 amino acids. CDR3 nucleotide sequence: TGTGCCAGCAGCTTAGGGGCAGGGTTTCGTTCTGGAAACATCATATATTTT. This translates into CASSLGAGFRSGNIIYF.

This clonotype was recorded many times. CDR3 in amino acids: CATSDSRVEGYTF. The CDR3, as DNA: TGTGCCACCAGTGATTCGAGGGTTGAAGGCTACACCTTC. The chain uses TRBV24-1 and TRBJ1-2; D gene unclear. Germline lookup yields CDR1 KGHDR and CDR2 SFDVKD. The CDR3 totals 13 residues. Deletions cut 2 bases from V and 8 bases from J, with 11 bases between.

This clonotype appeared many times. V usage is TRBV25-1 and J usage is TRBJ2-2; TRBD1 agrees at 8 bases. This CDR3 spans 15 amino acids. J was trimmed by 5 bases and V by 3 bases; bases with no gene match: 5. The germline CDR1 and CDR2 sequences are MGHDK and SYGVNS. CDR3 loop: CASSDVTGVTGELFF. CDR3 sequence (DNA): TGTGCCAGCAGTGATGTGACAGGGGTGACCGGGGAGCTGTTTTTT.

This clonotype has a single count. The chain employs TRBV7-9 and TRBJ1-5, with D possibly being TRBD1 (5 bases). Trimming took off 2 bases at V and 3 bases at J, with 11 bases between the two ends. The CDR3 runs to 15 residues. The germline CDR1 and CDR2 sequences are SEHNR and FQNEAQ (reference sequence). The CDR3 is CASSLMGGTNQPQHF. Here the CDR3 DNA reads TGTGCCAGCAGCTTAATGGGGGGAACCAATCAGCCCCAGCATTTT. Together with reference TRBV7-9 and TRBJ1-5, the CDR3 gives the full variable domain: DTGVSQNPRHKITKRGQNVTFRCDPISEHNRLYWYRQTLGQGPEFLTYFQNEAQLEKSRLLSDRFSAERPKGSFSTLEIQRTEQGDSAMYLCASSLMGGTNQPQHFGDGTRLSIL.

This clonotype was recorded a few times. The CDR3 here is CVTAKGGPYEQYF. The CDR3 DNA sequence: TGTGTCACAGCAAAGGGGGGTCCCTACGAGCAGTACTTC. The chain carries TRBV27 and TRBJ2-7; D possibly uses TRBD1 or TRBD2 (6 bases each). Germline loops: CDR1 MNHEY, CDR2 SMNVEV (reference sequence). The CDR3 is 13 residues long.